What follows describes a single T cell receptor beta chain. The antigen is undetermined. The CDR3 totals 15 residues. V was clipped by 3 bases and J by 4 bases; unmatched bases: 10. CDR1 and CDR2 from the germline V gene are SQVTM and ANQGSEA. Template-switching 5'RACE yielded the TCR cDNA; a universal primer site and UMIs were added in the process. TCRdb redid the calling of the 5' RACE reads with MiXCR, one entry per CDR3 protein. The sample lists 450,000 to 600,000 distinct CDR3 sequences, about 17% occurring once. These data belong to a study of T cells after yellow fever vaccination. Study as a whole: Those fractions that held only low numbers of cells were prepared using the SMART-Seq v4 Ultra Low Input RNA kit. Notes on the study in general: The secondary response showed a weaker magnitude and a faster peak, day 5 versus 15. Subsequent booster samples again held most clones from primary vaccination (more than 95% CD4, roughly 91% CD8).

The sequenced sample was PBMCs, obtained about 5 days after the first yellow fever vaccination. The chain combines TRBV29-1 with TRBJ2-3; 7 bases line up with TRBD1. The TCR originated in a young man who received the YFV17D yellow fever vaccine. The chain's CDR3 is CSVETGRGYSDTQYF. CDR3 in DNA: TGCAGCGTTGAGACAGGGCGCGGCTATTCAGATACGCAGTATTTT.